This T cell receptor (beta chain) came from a study of blood T cell repertoires in COVID-19. Background on the study: Sites across the United States, Italy and Spain contributed samples from acute and convalescent COVID-19. The cDNA or gDNA used as material had been derived from T cells, B-cell-depleted T cells, or PBMCs.

In the study's own analysis: Reference gene primer amplification in the assay estimated nucleated cell counts. The data were produced by immunoSEQ multiplex PCR, yet TCRdb's version contains in-frame clones alone and is incomplete. Clone size and V and J calls were adopted from that table, with D and trimming inferred from the DNA. In the table there are more than 100,000 clones, around three quarters of which are singletons. Of note for this clone: Other DNA sequences within the sample encode an identical CDR3.

The CDR3 has 15 residues. The germline V gene has CDR1 MNHEY and CDR2 SVGAGI. J was trimmed by 4 bases and V by 4 bases; bases with no gene match: 4. The sample consisted of peripheral blood. This chain links TRBV6-5 with TRBJ2-1; 10 positions agree with TRBD1. The TCR originated in a man in his 60s with active or convalescent COVID-19. The chain's CDR3 is CASSSGTGVYNEQFF. The CDR3 DNA sequence: TGTGCCAGCAGTTCCGGGACAGGGGTTTACAATGAGCAGTTCTTC.